The entry below describes one T cell receptor beta chain. Donors in Cohort 3 counted as recovered after two negative PCRs, clearance, or symptom resolution. Profiled with immunoSEQ multiplex PCR; TCRdb holds only in-frame clones, not every one. The sample lists approximately 230,000 clones, over 75% occurring once. This sample is drawn from a study of blood T cell repertoires in COVID-19. Study-level background: The analysed material was cDNA or gDNA that came from T cells, B-cell-depleted T cells, or PBMCs.

Trimming left V 4 bases short and J 3 bases short, with 12 bases between. Germline CDR1 MNHEY, CDR2 SVGEGT. The CDR3 runs to 14 residues. The chain employs TRBV6-2 or TRBV6-3 and TRBJ1-2, with D unclear. The TCR originated in a man aged 18-30 years who had recovered from COVID-19. Sequencing input: PBMCs or T cells enriched from blood (not recorded which). For the CDR3, the DNA is TGTGCCAGCAGTTTCGGTTCAGAGGACTATGGCTACACCTTC. It codes for CASSFGSEDYGYTF.